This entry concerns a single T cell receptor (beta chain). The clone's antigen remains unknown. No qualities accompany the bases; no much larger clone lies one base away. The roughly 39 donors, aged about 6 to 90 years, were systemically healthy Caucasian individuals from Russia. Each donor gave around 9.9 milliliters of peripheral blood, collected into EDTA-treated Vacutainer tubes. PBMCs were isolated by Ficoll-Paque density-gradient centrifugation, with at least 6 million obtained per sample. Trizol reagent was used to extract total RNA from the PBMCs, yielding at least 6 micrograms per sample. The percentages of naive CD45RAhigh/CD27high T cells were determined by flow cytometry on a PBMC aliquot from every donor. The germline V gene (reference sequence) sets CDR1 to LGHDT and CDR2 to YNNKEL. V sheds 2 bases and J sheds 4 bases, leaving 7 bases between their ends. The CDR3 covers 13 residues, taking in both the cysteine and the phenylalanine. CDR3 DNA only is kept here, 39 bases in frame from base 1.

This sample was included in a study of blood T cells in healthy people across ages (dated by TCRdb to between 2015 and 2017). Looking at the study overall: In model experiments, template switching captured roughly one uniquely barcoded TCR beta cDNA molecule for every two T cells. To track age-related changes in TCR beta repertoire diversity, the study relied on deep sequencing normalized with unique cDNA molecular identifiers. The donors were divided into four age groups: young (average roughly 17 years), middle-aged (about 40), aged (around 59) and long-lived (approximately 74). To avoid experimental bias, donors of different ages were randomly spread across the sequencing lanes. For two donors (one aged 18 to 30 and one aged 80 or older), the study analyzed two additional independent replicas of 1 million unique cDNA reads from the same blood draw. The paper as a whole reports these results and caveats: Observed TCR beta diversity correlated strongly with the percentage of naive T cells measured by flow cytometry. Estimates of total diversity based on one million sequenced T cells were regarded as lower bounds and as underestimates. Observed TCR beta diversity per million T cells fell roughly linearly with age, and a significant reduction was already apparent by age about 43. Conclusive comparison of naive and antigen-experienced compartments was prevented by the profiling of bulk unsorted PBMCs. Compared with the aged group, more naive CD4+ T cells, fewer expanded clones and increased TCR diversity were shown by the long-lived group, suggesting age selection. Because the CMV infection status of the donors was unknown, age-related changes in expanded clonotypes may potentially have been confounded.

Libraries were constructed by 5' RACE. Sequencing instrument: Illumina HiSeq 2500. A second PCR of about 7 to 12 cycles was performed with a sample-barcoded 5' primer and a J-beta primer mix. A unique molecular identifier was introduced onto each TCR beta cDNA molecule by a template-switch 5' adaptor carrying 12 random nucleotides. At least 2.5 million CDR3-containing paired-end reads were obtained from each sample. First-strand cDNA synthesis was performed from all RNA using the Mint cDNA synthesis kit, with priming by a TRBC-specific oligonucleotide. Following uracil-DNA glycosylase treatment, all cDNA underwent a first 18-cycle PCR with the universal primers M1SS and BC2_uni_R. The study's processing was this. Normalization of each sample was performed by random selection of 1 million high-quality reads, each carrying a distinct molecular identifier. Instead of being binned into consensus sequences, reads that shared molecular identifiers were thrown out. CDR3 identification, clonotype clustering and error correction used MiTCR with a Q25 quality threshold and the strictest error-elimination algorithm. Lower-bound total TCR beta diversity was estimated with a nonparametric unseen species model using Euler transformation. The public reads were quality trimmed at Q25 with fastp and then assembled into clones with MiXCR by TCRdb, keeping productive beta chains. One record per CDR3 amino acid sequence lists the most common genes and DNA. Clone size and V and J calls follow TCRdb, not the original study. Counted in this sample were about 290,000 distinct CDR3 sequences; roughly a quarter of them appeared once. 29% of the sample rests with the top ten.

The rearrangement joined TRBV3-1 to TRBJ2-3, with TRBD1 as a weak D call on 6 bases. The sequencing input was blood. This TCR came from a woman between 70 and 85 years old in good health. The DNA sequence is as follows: TGTGCCAGCAGCCAAAAGGGGGCAGATACGCAGTATTTT. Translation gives CASSQKGADTQYF.